Below, 4 T cell receptor beta chains from the same sample are listed, as sequenced in a study of cytomegalovirus exposure and HLA in healthy donors. The PCR had 60 Vbeta and 13 Jbeta primers. The protocol was immunoSEQ multiplex PCR, while the TCRdb copy is restricted to in-frame clones and leaves out a portion. The sample lists roughly 100,000 clones; 82% were seen once. The sequenced material came from PBMCs. These receptors all stem from a man aged 45-60 years in good health and CMV-seronegative.

This clone was observed a single time. This chain connects TRBV18 to TRBJ1-6; 7 nucleotides line up with TRBD1. V shed 4 bases and J 10 bases; nucleotides not matched to a gene: 7. This CDR3 has 14 amino acids. Looked up from germline, CDR1 is KGHSH and CDR2 is LQKENI. CDR3 DNA sequence: TGTGCCAGCTCACTAACGGACAGGACATCACCCCTCCACTTT. Protein product: CASSLTDRTSPLHF. The whole variable domain, filled in from reference TRBV18 and TRBJ1-6, reads NAGVMQNPRHLVRRRGQEARLRCSPMKGHSHVYWYRQLPEEGLKFMVYLQKENIIDESGMPKERFSAEFPKEGPSILRIQQVVRGDSAAYFCASSLTDRTSPLHFGNGTRLTVT.

This chain uses TRBV13 with TRBJ2-3; tentatively, D is TRBD2 (6 bases). Looked up from germline, CDR1 is PRHDT and CDR2 is FYEKMQ (reference sequence). The CDR3 has 14 residues. V lost 1 base and J lost 8, with 13 bases in between. CDR3 loop: CASSLEGDSATQYF. The CDR3 DNA reads as TGTGCCAGCAGCTTAGAAGGGGACTCTGCTACGCAGTATTTT.

The chain combines TRBV9 with TRBJ2-1, with TRBD2 matching 10 bases. The CDR3 loop spans 16 amino acids. Looked up from germline, CDR1 is SGDLS and CDR2 is YYNGEE. J lost 8 bases, V lost 4 bases, and 12 bases had no gene match. CDR3 amino acids: CASSPWSGRAVDEQFF. CDR3 DNA sequence: TGTGCCAGCAGCCCATGGAGCGGGAGGGCCGTGGATGAGCAGTTCTTC.

This sequence joins TRBV19 and TRBJ1-1; D not certain. Germline CDR1 and CDR2: LNHDA and SQIVND (reference sequence). Trimming took off 3 bases at V and 11 bases at J, with 13 bases between the two ends. The CDR3 covers 12 residues. The CDR3, as DNA: TGTGCCAGTAGTATCGGTACTCTGAAGGCTTTCTTT. Translation gives CASSIGTLKAFF.